This entry features one T cell receptor (beta chain) sequence. The data stem from a study of blood T cells in healthy people across ages. V lost 4 bases and J lost 8, with 22 bases in between. There are 16 residues in the CDR3. CDR1 and CDR2 (germline): SGHKS, YYEKEE (reference sequence). Each of the donors had around 10 milliliters of peripheral blood drawn into EDTA-treated Vacutainer tubes. For the second PCR, which ran for about 7 to 11 cycles, a sample-barcoded 5' primer and a J-beta primer mix were used. TCRdb re-analysed the 5' RACE reads in MiXCR, keeping a single row per CDR3 protein. The table records approximately 960,000 distinct CDR3 sequences, around 29% of them present only once. These same records also appear under a second study, on T cells of mothers and their children.

The specimen was blood. This clonotype was sampled from a woman aged 40 to 49 in good health. This chain connects TRBV5-5 to TRBJ1-3; D may be TRBD1 (6 bases). The CDR3 nucleotides are TGTGCCAGCAGCCCGGGGGGACACAGAAACCTGGACACCATATATTTT. Residues: CASSPGGHRNLDTIYF.